What follows are 31 T cell receptor beta chains derived from one specimen sequenced in a study of T cells in narcolepsy. The protocol was immunoSEQ multiplex PCR, while the TCRdb copy is restricted to in-frame clones and leaves out a portion. The top ten clones hold 1% to 1.5% of a sample with about 40,000 clones, around 89% of them seen once. Sequencing was done on a sample of CD45RA- memory CD4+ T cells from PBMCs. The source of these receptors is a human donor with narcolepsy.

This clone was observed once. J is TRBJ2-1 and V is TRBV6-1; 10 bases line up with TRBD2. The V segment lost 6 bases and the J segment 12 bases; nucleotides outside the gene matches: 11. The CDR3 is 14 residues long. The V gene's germline CDR1 is MNHNS and CDR2 SASEGT. The DNA of the CDR3 is TGTGCCAGCAGGGGACTAGCGCGGGTAATCGGGCAGTTCTTC. It codes for CASRGLARVIGQFF.

CDR3: CASNEPGLAGQQYF. The CDR3 DNA sequence: TGTGCCAGCAACGAACCGGGACTAGCAGGGCAGCAGTACTTC. The chain recombines TRBV7-2 with TRBJ2-5, with 9 bases aligning to TRBD2. The V gene end was trimmed by 7 bases and the J gene end by 11 bases; junction bases not matched to a gene: 14. CDR3 length: 14 amino acids. The germline gives CDR1 SGHTA, CDR2 FQGNSA.

The chain uses TRBV11-2 and TRBJ2-3; 9 nucleotides align to TRBD2. The ends lost 2 bases at V and 4 bases at J; junction bases unmatched: 4. Looked up from germline, CDR1 is SGHAT and CDR2 is FQNNGV. The CDR3 spans 15 residues. CDR3 DNA: TGTGCCAGCAGCTTAATGGCGGGAGGGCCAGATACGCAGTATTTT. Translation gives CASSLMAGGPDTQYF.

This clone came up once. As DNA, the CDR3 is TGTGCCAGCAGTTTTTCCGGGACGGACGGCGAGCAGTACTTC. Its protein product is CASSFSGTDGEQYF. The gene calls are TRBV6-6 and TRBJ2-7; D is tentatively TRBD1 or TRBD2 (5 bases each). The CDR3 contains 14 residues. V was shortened by 4 bases and J by 6 bases, with 16 bases between the two germline ends. Germline CDR1 is MNHNY and CDR2 is SVGAGI (reference sequence).

The chain couples TRBV6-1 to TRBJ1-4, with D perhaps TRBD1 (5 bases). Germline V gene sequence: CDR1 MNHNS, CDR2 SASEGT. V lost 8 bases and J lost 8, with 15 bases in between. There are 13 residues in the CDR3. The CDR3 nucleotides read TGTGCCAGCCAGGAGGGGCCAGGAGAAAAACTGTTTTTT. Residues: CASQEGPGEKLFF.

The chain combines TRBV2 with TRBJ2-5; a possible D gene is TRBD2 (6 bases). Per the germline V gene, CDR1 is SNHLY and CDR2 is FYNNEI. Trimming removed 6 bases at V and 1 base at J, with 18 bases between. This CDR3 has 16 residues. CDR3 protein: CASRTLGGRGQETQYF. The CDR3 bases are TGTGCCAGCAGGACCCTGGGAGGTAGAGGCCAAGAGACCCAGTACTTC. The full variable domain, with the rest looked up from reference TRBV2 and TRBJ2-5, is EPEVTQTPSHQVTQMGQEVILRCVPISNHLYFYWYRQILGQKVEFLVSFYNNEISEKSEIFDDQFSVERPDGSNFTLKIRSTKLEDSAMYFCASRTLGGRGQETQYFGPGTRLLVL.

The rearrangement links TRBV2 to TRBJ1-5; D call uncertain. Trimming removed 3 bases at V and 0 bases at J, with 6 bases between. The CDR3 consists of 14 residues. CDR1 is SNHLY, CDR2 FYNNEI, per germline. This CDR3 is CASSEGNSNQPQHF. The CDR3 region has the DNA TGTGCCAGCAGTGAGGGAAATAGCAATCAGCCCCAGCATTTT.

J is TRBJ1-5 and V is TRBV7-2; D uncertain. This CDR3 is 14 amino acids long. In germline, CDR1 is SGHTA, CDR2 FQGNSA. Trimming removed 3 bases at V and 5 bases at J, with 11 bases between. The DNA for the CDR3 is TGTGCCAGCAGCTTCGACGGGAGGGATCAGCCCCAGCATTTT. Amino acids: CASSFDGRDQPQHF.

This clone came up a few times. This chain uses TRBV19 with TRBJ1-3; 7 bases are shared with TRBD1. Germline-derived CDR1 and CDR2 are LNHDA and SQIVND (reference sequence). V shed 3 bases and J 7 bases; nucleotides not matched to a gene: 9. The CDR3 totals 15 residues. The CDR3 DNA follows: TGTGCCAGTAGTATGGGTGGACAGGTGACCAACACCATATATTTT. Translated, it gives CASSMGGQVTNTIYF.

The chain uses TRBV5-1 and TRBJ2-1; TRBD2 agrees at 16 bases. This CDR3 spans 16 amino acids. V was clipped by 2 bases and J by 10 bases; unmatched bases: 6. The germline V gene encodes CDR1 SGHRS and CDR2 YFSETQ. CDR3 nucleotides: TGCGCCAGCAGCTTTCAACCGGGACTAGCGGGAGGGGAGCAGTTCTTC. It yields the protein CASSFQPGLAGGEQFF.

In this sample, this clone turned up once. In DNA form, the CDR3 reads TGTGCCTGGAGTGTATTAGGGGAGCGCGGCTACACCTTC. This codes for CAWSVLGERGYTF. The rearrangement links TRBV30 to TRBJ1-2; weak D call: TRBD1 (5 bases). The V gene's germline CDR1 is GTSNPN and CDR2 SVGIG (reference sequence). The CDR3 totals 13 residues. V was clipped by 0 bases and J by 8 bases, with 13 bases between them.

V gene TRBV5-1 combines with J gene TRBJ2-1, with 9 bases identical to TRBD2. This CDR3 comprises 13 residues. The junction had 2 bases not matched to a gene; V was cut back by 4 bases and J by 6 bases. The germline gives CDR1 SGHRS, CDR2 YFSETQ. This CDR3 is CASSQGLANEQFF. As DNA, the CDR3 is TGCGCCAGCAGCCAGGGACTAGCCAATGAGCAGTTCTTC.

The V call is TRBV4-2, the J call TRBJ2-2; D is ambiguous. Germline CDR1 reads LGHNA; CDR2 reads YNFKEQ. The CDR3 is made up of 17 amino acids. The V gene lost 0 bases and the J gene lost 5 bases, with 16 bases spanning the gap. CDR3 bases: TGTGCCAGCAGCCAAGATGTGTCCCAAGCAGGAACCGGGGAGCTGTTTTTT. Protein: CASSQDVSQAGTGELFF.

The V call is TRBV7-9, the J call TRBJ2-3, with a tentative D call TRBD2 (5 bases). The length of the CDR3 is 14 residues. Germline V CDR1 and CDR2: SEHNR, FQNEAQ (reference sequence). Trimming cost V 5 bases and J 1 base, with 10 bases left between them. The CDR3 DNA is TGTGCCAGCAGCCCCACGCGGGGCACAGATACGCAGTATTTT. Protein: CASSPTRGTDTQYF. Full variable domain (outside the CDR3, taken from reference TRBV7-9 and TRBJ2-3): DTGVSQNPRHKITKRGQNVTFRCDPISEHNRLYWYRQTLGQGPEFLTYFQNEAQLEKSRLLSDRFSAERPKGSFSTLEIQRTEQGDSAMYLCASSPTRGTDTQYFGPGTRLTVL.

The CDR3 here is CASSSGQGPNQPQHF. The CDR3 nucleotides are TGTGCCAGCAGCTCGGGACAGGGCCCCAATCAGCCCCAGCATTTT. J is TRBJ1-5 and V is TRBV7-9; 9 positions agree with TRBD1. The CDR3 has 15 amino acids. V was pared by 4 bases and J by 3 bases, with 4 bases of the junction left unmatched. Germline V gene data show CDR1 as SEHNR and CDR2 as FQNEAQ (reference sequence).

The rearrangement joins TRBV7-3 to TRBJ1-1, with D perhaps TRBD1 (5 bases). The germline V gene has CDR1 SGHTA and CDR2 FQGTGA. The CDR3 has 14 residues. Deletions cut 7 bases from V and 1 base from J, with 13 bases between. CDR3: CASNAGGENTEAFF. The DNA of the CDR3 is TGTGCCAGCAACGCCGGGGGGGAGAACACTGAAGCTTTCTTT.

The table lists this clone with a few counts. The chain employs TRBV11-3 and TRBJ2-1, with D possibly being TRBD2 (6 bases). CDR1 and CDR2 (germline): SGHNT, YENEEA. The CDR3 has 14 residues. Trimming took off 1 base at V and 5 bases at J, with 9 bases between the two ends. The CDR3 DNA reads TGTGCCAGCAGCTTAGGGGGGGAGGACAATGAGCAGTTCTTC. This translates into CASSLGGEDNEQFF. The whole variable domain, remainder taken from reference TRBV11-3 and TRBJ2-1, is EAGVVQSPRYKIIEKKQPVAFWCNPISGHNTLYWYLQNLGQGPELLIRYENEEAVDDSQLPKDRFSAERLKGVDSTLKIQPAELGDSAVYLCASSLGGEDNEQFFGPGTRLTVL.

V is TRBV5-1 and J is TRBJ2-1; 14 bases are a match to TRBD2. Per germline, CDR1 SGHRS and CDR2 YFSETQ. The CDR3 has 16 residues. J lost 10 bases, V lost 2 bases, and 8 bases had no gene match. Here the CDR3 DNA reads TGCGCCAGCAGCTTACCCGGGACTAGCGGGAGTGACGAGCAGTTCTTC. Protein sequence: CASSLPGTSGSDEQFF.

This clone was detected only once. The rearrangement uses TRBV30 and TRBJ1-4, with D unresolved. The CDR3 totals 12 residues. Trimming removed 2 bases from V and 7 bases from J, with 8 bases in between. CDR1 is GTSNPN, CDR2 SVGIG, per germline (reference sequence). The CDR3 DNA reads as TGTGCCTGGAGTAACCGAGGTGAAAAACTGTTTTTT. Translated: CAWSNRGEKLFF.

This clone was counted a single time. This chain links TRBV18 with TRBJ2-7; D not certain. The V gene's germline CDR1 is KGHSH and CDR2 LQKENI. This CDR3 region has 11 residues. The V end was cut by 3 bases, the J end by 3 bases, with 3 bases between. The CDR3 sequence: CASSPDYEQYF. CDR3 DNA: TGTGCCAGCTCACCTGACTACGAGCAGTACTTC.

The chain is built from TRBV9 and TRBJ2-7; maybe TRBD2 (5 bases). V gave up 3 bases and J gave up 2 bases, with 12 bases separating them. Germline CDR1 SGDLS, CDR2 YYNGEE. This CDR3 is built from 14 residues. This CDR3 reads CASSAGGRAYEQYF. The CDR3 DNA is TGTGCCAGCAGCGCGGGTGGGCGGGCCTACGAGCAGTACTTC. The whole variable domain, remainder taken from reference TRBV9 and TRBJ2-7, is DSGVTQTPKHLITATGQRVTLRCSPRSGDLSVYWYQQSLDQGLQFLIQYYNGEERAKGNILERFSAQQFPDLHSELNLSSLELGDSALYFCASSAGGRAYEQYFGPGTRLTVT.

Here the CDR3 DNA reads TGTGCCAGCAGCTTCGCGACAGGGAACACCGGGGAGCTGTTTTTT. Translating gives CASSFATGNTGELFF. V gene TRBV7-9 combines with J gene TRBJ2-2, with a weak D call TRBD1 (6 bases). Germline CDR1 is SEHNR and CDR2 is FQNEAQ (reference sequence). The CDR3 is made up of 15 amino acids. Trimming removed 3 bases from V and 1 base from J, with 9 bases in between.

CDR3 nucleotide sequence: TGTGCCAGCTCCCTAGAACCGGGCCTAGGGGGCTACACCTTC. Translating gives CASSLEPGLGGYTF. The rearrangement joins TRBV18 to TRBJ1-2; the D is unclear. Germline CDR1 is KGHSH and CDR2 is LQKENI. The CDR3 covers 14 residues. V was clipped by 6 bases and J by 8 bases, with 19 bases between them.

V is TRBV5-1 and J is TRBJ2-7; the match to TRBD1 covers 9 bases. The ends lost 4 bases at V and 6 bases at J; junction bases unmatched: 5. The CDR3 spans 13 residues. Per the germline V gene, CDR1 is SGHRS and CDR2 is YFSETQ. CDR3 amino acids: CASSGGQGGEQYF. CDR3 in DNA: TGCGCCAGCAGCGGGGGACAGGGAGGCGAGCAGTACTTC.

The CDR3 DNA is TGCGCCAGCAGCCAAGGTTCCGGGGGCATAAAAGATACGCAGTATTTT. It encodes CASSQGSGGIKDTQYF. The chain combines TRBV4-3 with TRBJ2-3, with D perhaps given as TRBD1 or TRBD2 (6 bases each). V lost 1 base, J lost 5 bases, and 16 bases lay in between. This CDR3 contains 16 residues. Germline V gene data show CDR1 as LGHNA and CDR2 as YSLEER.

The chain links TRBV11-2 to TRBJ2-5; TRBD1 matches 7 bases. Germline CDR1 SGHAT, CDR2 FQNNGV. Germline trimming cut 5 bases from V and 5 bases from J; bases unmatched to any gene: 8. The CDR3 sequence is 14 residues long. The chain's CDR3 is CASSQTGLGETQYF. CDR3 sequence (DNA): TGTGCCAGCAGCCAGACAGGGTTGGGGGAGACCCAGTACTTC.

The V call is TRBV7-8, the J call TRBJ2-7, with 9 bases identical to TRBD1. The CDR3 spans 14 residues. Germline V gives CDR1 SGHVS, CDR2 FQNEAQ. The ends lost 5 bases at V and 5 bases at J; junction bases unmatched: 7. This CDR3 reads CASSVQGAGDEQYF. The CDR3 DNA is TGTGCCAGCAGCGTACAGGGGGCGGGTGACGAGCAGTACTTC.

This clone has only one observation. The chain links TRBV7-3 to TRBJ2-5; D is perhaps TRBD1 (6 bases). Deletions cut 2 bases from V and 1 base from J, with 14 bases between. The CDR3 length is 16 residues. Germline V gene data show CDR1 as SGHTA and CDR2 as FQGTGA. CDR3 residues: CASSLVGRGSQETQYF. DNA of the CDR3: TGTGCCAGCAGCTTAGTCGGCAGGGGTAGCCAAGAGACCCAGTACTTC.

The chain has TRBV7-9 and TRBJ1-2; D gene unclear. Germline values: CDR1 SEHNR, CDR2 FQNEAQ (reference sequence). Trimming shortened V by 0 bases and J by 9 bases, and 17 bases separated the two germline ends. The CDR3 is 15 amino acids. DNA of the CDR3: TGTGCCAGCAGCTTAGCGGGCCCTAAGGCAATTAGCTACACCTTC. Translation: CASSLAGPKAISYTF.

This chain links TRBV7-2 with TRBJ1-2; 12 bases are a match to TRBD1. V was pared by 4 bases and J by 8 bases, with 11 bases of the junction left unmatched. Germline assignment: CDR1 SGHTA and CDR2 FQGNSA. The length of the CDR3 is 16 residues. CDR3 sequence: CASSYLPGQGAVGYTF. The DNA for the CDR3 is TGTGCCAGCAGCTATCTACCGGGACAGGGGGCGGTGGGCTACACCTTC.

Only one count was recorded for this clone. The CDR3 here is CASSPLGQGGYEQYF. The CDR3 nucleotides read TGTGCCAGCAGCCCCCTGGGACAGGGGGGCTACGAGCAGTACTTC. This chain uses TRBV27 with TRBJ2-7, with 11 bases fitting TRBD1. The V and J ends lost 6 bases and 3 bases, in that order; junction bases with no gene match: 7. CDR3 length: 15 residues. CDR1 and CDR2 (germline): MNHEY, SMNVEV (reference sequence).